This entry describes one T cell receptor (beta chain). Its target is not known. The repertoire was sequenced with immunoSEQ multiplex PCR; TCRdb's copy has only in-frame clones and lacks some. The sample holds some 64,000 clones, 70% to 80% seen once. V was pared by 5 bases and J by 6 bases, with 6 bases of the junction left unmatched. The CDR3 extends over 14 amino acids. CDR1 and CDR2 (germline): SGHVS, FNYEAQ. This sample stems from a study of siplizumab effects on memory and regulatory T cells. Study-level points and caveats: Naive T cells were seemingly more diverse than memory cells, and major contributions to the alloresponse seemed to be made by them. Proliferating siplizumab-cultured Tregs lacked confirmed suppressive function. Of the alloreactive clones, only a minor fraction mapped to unstimulated subsets.

The J gene is TRBJ1-2, the V gene TRBV7-6; 10 bases match TRBD1. This TCR was sampled from a human donor in good health. Material: memory CD4+ T cells sorted from blood. The CDR3 DNA sequence: TGTGCCAGCAGCCCTCGGACAGGGGGAGATGGCTACACCTTC. This codes for CASSPRTGGDGYTF.